This paragraph covers one TCR beta chain sequence. Sequenced material consisted of expressed TCRB transcripts (all of the isolated RNA was reverse transcribed). Sequencing used immunoSEQ multiplex PCR; TCRdb keeps in-frame clones, though not all of them. The table records around 150,000 clones, less than 9% of them present only once. The sample comes from a study of beta chain features in type 1 diabetes. V was clipped by 6 bases and J by 0 bases, with 20 bases between them. The CDR3 is 17 amino acids. CDR1 and CDR2 (germline): LGHNA, YSLEER. The chain employs TRBV4-3 and TRBJ1-1; D might be TRBD1 (6 bases). This receptor was identified in a woman in her 30s in good health. The sequenced material came from central memory CD4+ T cells from blood. The CDR3 DNA sequence: TGCGCCAGCAGTCATATGGTAACAGGGCCGTTGAACACTGAAGCTTTCTTT. This encodes CASSHMVTGPLNTEAFF.